A single T cell receptor beta chain is shown here with its context. These data belong to a study of CD8 T cells in Susac syndrome. Random-hexamer reverse transcription was applied to roughly 0.5 to 1 ug RNA. TCRdb analysed the immunoSEQ multiplex PCR reads with MiXCR anew, one entry per CDR3 protein. The repertoire has a few hundred thousand distinct CDR3 sequences, 75% to 85% of them found once; the top ten carry 0.2% to 0.25%. This CDR3 has 16 amino acids. V was pared by 6 bases and J by 2 bases, with 17 bases between. CDR1 is MDHEN and CDR2 is SYDVKM in the germline V gene. Sequencing used CD8+ T cells from PBMCs. This sequence joins TRBV28 and TRBJ2-1, with D tentatively TRBD1 (6 bases). The sequence came from a human donor with multiple sclerosis. The CDR3 here is CASSQAPGTTYNEQFF. In nucleotides, the CDR3 is TGTGCCAGCAGCCAGGCCCCCGGGACAACCTACAATGAGCAGTTCTTC.